The 10 T cell receptor beta chains presented below share a single source sample, sequenced in a study of blood T cell repertoires in COVID-19. The data were produced by immunoSEQ multiplex PCR, yet TCRdb's version contains in-frame clones alone and is incomplete. The data contain about 480,000 clones, around 90% of them singletons. What was sequenced was peripheral blood. These receptors were collected from a woman aged 50 to 65 with COVID-19, enrolled during active disease.

The chain recombines TRBV7-2 with TRBJ1-1; D remains unclear. The germline V and J ends were trimmed by 3 bases and 7 bases, with 12 bases remaining between them. The germline CDR1 and CDR2 sequences are SGHTA and FQGNSA. This CDR3 is built from 13 residues. CDR3 DNA sequence: TGTGCCAGCAGCTTGGGGAGGGTCAATGAAGCTTTCTTT. As protein: CASSLGRVNEAFF.

The rearrangement links TRBV6-5 to TRBJ1-2; the match to TRBD1 covers 7 bases. The CDR3 is made up of 15 amino acids. With 5 bases clipped from V and 1 base from J, the junction kept 7 bases outside the gene matches. CDR1 and CDR2 from the germline V gene are MNHEY and SVGAGI. The CDR3 DNA reads TGTGCCAGCAGTAGAGACAGGGCGATTAACTATGGCTACACCTTC. It is translated as CASSRDRAINYGYTF.

The genes are TRBV27 and TRBJ1-1; 9 bases map to TRBD1. CDR3 length equals 14 residues. CDR1 is MNHEY and CDR2 is SMNVEV in the germline V gene (reference sequence). V shed 6 bases, J shed 4 bases, and the junction held 6 bases outside the gene matches. CDR3 residues: CASRGQGKITEAFF. Here the CDR3 DNA reads TGTGCCAGCAGGGGACAGGGCAAGATCACTGAAGCTTTCTTT.

The gene calls are TRBV6-4 and TRBJ2-1, with TRBD2 as a possible D gene (6 bases). V was pared by 5 bases and J by 7 bases, with 12 bases between. Germline V gene sequence: CDR1 MRHNA, CDR2 SNTAGT. This CDR3 is built from 13 residues. The CDR3 loop is CASSLDGLNEQFF. For the CDR3, the DNA is TGTGCCAGCAGTCTGGACGGACTAAATGAGCAGTTCTTC.

J is TRBJ1-1 and V is TRBV19, with D perhaps TRBD1 (6 bases). Trimming removed 7 bases at V and 2 bases at J, with 17 bases between. The CDR3 has 15 residues. From germline, CDR1 is LNHDA and CDR2 SQIVND (reference sequence). The CDR3 DNA reads as TGTGCCAGTACCATTCGATTCAGGGGAAACACTGAAGCTTTCTTT. It is translated as CASTIRFRGNTEAFF.

In the case of this clone: The same CDR3 also results from other DNA sequences found in this sample. The chain uses TRBV5-1 and TRBJ2-3, with D perhaps matching TRBD1 (5 bases). V was clipped by 1 base and J by 2 bases, with 8 bases between them. The CDR3 totals 14 residues. The germline V gene has CDR1 SGHRS and CDR2 YFSETQ. CDR3 coding DNA: TGCGCCAGCAGCTTGACAGGCTCCACAGATACGCAGTATTTT. Its translation: CASSLTGSTDTQYF. The complete variable domain, with remaining parts taken from reference TRBV5-1 and TRBJ2-3, reads KAGVTQTPRYLIKTRGQQVTLSCSPISGHRSVSWYQQTPGQGLQFLFEYFSETQRNKGNFPGRFSGRQFSNSRSEMNVSTLELGDSALYLCASSLTGSTDTQYFGPGTRLTVL.

The chain has TRBV5-1 and TRBJ1-1; D is ambiguous. This CDR3 has 14 residues. The germline V and J ends were trimmed by 0 bases and 2 bases, with 8 bases remaining between them. Per germline, CDR1 SGHRS and CDR2 YFSETQ. CDR3 loop: CASSLDGPNTEAFF. CDR3 sequence (DNA): TGCGCCAGCAGCTTGGATGGGCCAAACACTGAAGCTTTCTTT.

The chain joins TRBV11-2 to TRBJ2-3, with 9 bases aligning to TRBD2. Germline V gene sequence: CDR1 SGHAT, CDR2 FQNNGV. The J segment lost 4 bases and the V segment lost 0 bases, leaving 8 bases of the junction unmatched. This CDR3 has 17 residues. The CDR3 nucleotides read TGTGCCAGCAGCTTAGATCTACCGCGGGGGGGTTCAGATACGCAGTATTTT. Translating gives CASSLDLPRGGSDTQYF. Complete variable domain (other parts from reference TRBV11-2 and TRBJ2-3): EAGVAQSPRYKIIEKRQSVAFWCNPISGHATLYWYQQILGQGPKLLIQFQNNGVVDDSQLPKDRFSAERLKGVDSTLKIQPAKLEDSAVYLCASSLDLPRGGSDTQYFGPGTRLTVL.

In regard to this clone: The sample contains more than one DNA sequence encoding this CDR3. The V call is TRBV6-5, the J call TRBJ1-1; D not resolved. V lost 2 bases and J 3 bases, leaving 7 bases between the germline ends. Germline V gene lookup returns CDR1 MNHEY and CDR2 SVGAGI. The CDR3 has 13 amino acids. Here the CDR3 reads CASSYDRDTEAFF. CDR3 nucleotide sequence: TGTGCCAGCAGTTACGATAGAGACACTGAAGCTTTCTTT.

This CDR3 reads CASSLHSAADTQYF. The CDR3 DNA reads TGTGCCAGCAGCCTTCATAGCGCGGCAGATACGCAGTATTTT. The rearrangement uses TRBV7-3 and TRBJ2-3; D might be TRBD2 (5 bases). From germline, CDR1 is SGHTA and CDR2 FQGTGA. Trimming took off 5 bases at V and 4 bases at J, with 13 bases between the two ends. This CDR3 region has 14 residues.